This entry lists 24 T cell receptor beta chains sequenced from one sample in a study of T-cell memory formation after mild COVID-19. TCRdb itself ran the 5' RACE reads through MiXCR, one entry per CDR3 protein. The sample includes 470,000 or so distinct CDR3 sequences, about 20% of them seen just once. The sample comprised PBMCs or a T cell subset sorted from them (not recorded which). Source of these receptors: an adult woman who had mild COVID-19 (a few samples of this study predate the infection). Cell type and time point are not known.

The table lists this clonotype with many counts. J is TRBJ1-5 and V is TRBV5-1; the D gene is possibly TRBD1 (5 bases). Trimming took 1 base from V and 9 from J, leaving 14 bases between them. Germline lookup yields CDR1 SGHRS and CDR2 YFSETQ. This CDR3 is 14 amino acids long. This CDR3 reads CASSLMGEMAPQHF. The CDR3, as DNA: TGCGCCAGCAGCTTGATGGGGGAAATGGCGCCCCAGCATTTT.

CDR3 region: CASSLNAGAGYTF. Written as DNA, the CDR3 is TGTGCCAGCAGTTTAAATGCGGGTGCTGGCTACACCTTC. The genes are TRBV12-3 or TRBV12-4 and TRBJ1-2, with D unclear. The CDR3 has 13 residues. Trimming removed 2 bases at V and 7 bases at J, with 11 bases between.

This clonotype was detected a few times. CDR3 sequence: CASSRFGEQYF. CDR3 nucleotide sequence: TGCGCCAGCAGCAGGTTCGGTGAGCAGTACTTC. This rearrangement joins TRBV5-1 to TRBJ2-7, with D unresolved. The CDR3 runs 11 residues. The germline V gene encodes CDR1 SGHRS and CDR2 YFSETQ. Trimming shortened V by 4 bases and J by 7 bases, and 9 bases separated the two germline ends.

This clonotype was detected a few times. The chain employs TRBV7-2 and TRBJ1-1; D remains ambiguous. Germline lookup yields CDR1 SGHTA and CDR2 FQGNSA. The CDR3 runs 12 residues. V gave up 5 bases and J gave up 7 bases, with 11 bases separating them. DNA of the CDR3: TGTGCCAGCAGCCCAAGTGCGTATGAAGCTTTCTTT. Residues: CASSPSAYEAFF. Based on the CDR3 plus reference TRBV7-2 and TRBJ1-1, the full variable domain is GAGVSQSPSNKVTEKGKDVELRCDPISGHTALYWYRQSLGQGLEFLIYFQGNSAPDKSGLPSDRFSAERTGGSVSTLTIQRTQQEDSAVYLCASSPSAYEAFFGQGTRLTVV.

The CDR3 here is CASSDGGAESGANVLTF. The CDR3, as DNA: TGTGCCAGCAGTGACGGGGGGGCCGAGAGTGGGGCCAACGTCCTGACTTTC. This rearrangement joins TRBV25-1 to TRBJ2-6; 8 positions match TRBD2. Germline V gene data show CDR1 as MGHDK and CDR2 as SYGVNS. The CDR3 contains 17 residues. V lost 3 bases and J lost 3; bases outside the gene matches: 7.

This clonotype was observed a few times. The chain has TRBV12-3 or TRBV12-4 and TRBJ1-2; possible D gene TRBD1, 5 bases. Between the trimmed V and J ends, which lost 6 bases and 4 bases, there was a span of 21 bases. The CDR3 runs to 16 residues. The DNA of the CDR3 is TGTGCCAGCAGCCGAACGGGCGGCAGGGATTCCTATGGCTACACCTTC. Protein product: CASSRTGGRDSYGYTF.

This clonotype was counted only a few times. The CDR3 region is CASSLLEDTQYF. The CDR3 DNA reads as TGTGCCAGCAGTTTACTCGAGGATACGCAGTATTTT. The chain is built from TRBV12-3 or TRBV12-4 and TRBJ2-3, with D unclear. V lost 2 bases and J 6 bases, leaving 6 bases between the germline ends. The CDR3 runs 12 residues.

This rearrangement joins TRBV5-1 to TRBJ2-1, with D perhaps TRBD2 (5 bases). Trimming left V 6 bases short and J 9 bases short, with 25 bases between. CDR3 length: 16 residues. Germline-derived CDR1 and CDR2 are SGHRS and YFSETQ. This CDR3 reads CASTPRVGIGGSEQFF. CDR3 DNA: TGCGCCAGCACTCCCCGAGTCGGGATCGGAGGTTCTGAGCAGTTCTTC.

The CDR3, as DNA: TGTGCCAGCAGTTTCCCCGCCGAGGAGCTGTTTTTT. This encodes CASSFPAEELFF. This chain connects TRBV12-3 or TRBV12-4 to TRBJ2-2; D remains unclear. Trimming stripped 3 bases from V and 10 bases from J, with 9 bases between. The CDR3 spans 12 residues.

This clonotype has just a few counts. The V gene is TRBV29-1, the J gene TRBJ1-1, with D uncertain. Germline-derived CDR1 and CDR2 are SQVTM and ANQGSEA. The CDR3 is made up of 12 amino acids. The V gene lost 7 bases and the J gene lost 2 bases, with 11 bases spanning the gap. In nucleotides, the CDR3 is TGCAGCGGTACGACGGGAAACACTGAAGCTTTCTTT. Translating it yields CSGTTGNTEAFF.

This clonotype was counted between two and nine times. CDR3 in DNA: TGTGCCAGCAGCGCCGAGTGGAGCCGAGGGGCAGATACGCAGTATTTT. Its translation: CASSAEWSRGADTQYF. V gene TRBV7-6 combines with J gene TRBJ2-3; D assignment may be TRBD1 or TRBD2 (5 bases each). Deletions cut 5 bases from V and 4 bases from J, with 19 bases between. Germline V gives CDR1 SGHVS, CDR2 FNYEAQ. This CDR3 comprises 16 residues. Complete variable domain (other parts from reference TRBV7-6 and TRBJ2-3): GAGVSQSPRYKVTKRGQDVALRCDPISGHVSLYWYRQALGQGPEFLTYFNYEAQQDKSGLPNDRFSAERPEGSISTLTIQRTEQRDSAMYRCASSAEWSRGADTQYFGPGTRLTVL.

The chain is built from TRBV7-6 and TRBJ2-7; 11 bases fit TRBD2. Per germline, CDR1 SGHVS and CDR2 FNYEAQ. The CDR3 totals 15 residues. The trim removed 6 bases at V and 4 bases at J, leaving 8 bases unmatched. The CDR3 protein is CASRPLAGGLYEQYF. Written as DNA, the CDR3 is TGTGCCAGCAGACCTCTAGCGGGAGGCTTGTACGAGCAGTACTTC. The entire variable domain, with the rest obtained from reference TRBV7-6 and TRBJ2-7, is as follows: GAGVSQSPRYKVTKRGQDVALRCDPISGHVSLYWYRQALGQGPEFLTYFNYEAQQDKSGLPNDRFSAERPEGSISTLTIQRTEQRDSAMYRCASRPLAGGLYEQYFGPGTRLTVT.

V and J are TRBV6-5 and TRBJ2-7, with TRBD1 as a possible D gene (5 bases). CDR1 and CDR2 from the germline V gene are MNHEY and SVGAGI. V was shortened by 5 bases and J by 3 bases, with 14 bases between the two germline ends. CDR3 length: 14 residues. The CDR3, as DNA: TGTGCCAGCAGTCCCGAAACAGGCTACTACGAGCAGTACTTC. Amino acid sequence: CASSPETGYYEQYF.

This clonotype was seen repeatedly, ten times or more. The J gene is TRBJ2-7, the V gene TRBV3-1; no clear D. From germline, CDR1 is LGHDT and CDR2 YNNKEL (reference sequence). There are 13 residues in the CDR3. Trimming removed 0 bases at V and 2 bases at J, with 5 bases between. The CDR3 here is CASSQDRAYEQYF. DNA for the CDR3: TGTGCCAGCAGCCAAGACAGAGCCTACGAGCAGTACTTC.

This clonotype was recorded many times. The chain uses TRBV12-3 or TRBV12-4 and TRBJ2-7, with TRBD2 matching over 9 bases. CDR3 length equals 17 residues. With 4 bases clipped from V and 3 bases from J, the junction kept 13 bases outside the gene matches. For the CDR3, the DNA is TGTGCCAGCAGTTCTCTATCTCTAGCGGGAATACGCTACGAGCAGTACTTC. It translates to CASSSLSLAGIRYEQYF.

This clonotype was seen a few times. V gene TRBV4-2 combines with J gene TRBJ1-2; D remains ambiguous. Germline lookup yields CDR1 LGHNA and CDR2 YNFKEQ. The CDR3 has 13 amino acids. Trimming shortened V by 0 bases and J by 8 bases, and 10 bases separated the two germline ends. DNA of the CDR3: TGTGCCAGCAGCCAAGATCCGTTTAGGGGCTACACCTTC. This encodes CASSQDPFRGYTF.

V and J are TRBV5-1 and TRBJ2-7, with 8 bases fitting TRBD2. CDR3 length equals 13 residues. Germline assignment: CDR1 SGHRS and CDR2 YFSETQ. V dropped 5 bases and J dropped 3; count of bases not matched to a gene: 4. The chain's CDR3 is CASSARGVYEQYF. The CDR3 DNA reads as TGCGCCAGCAGTGCGCGGGGGGTCTACGAGCAGTACTTC.

This clonotype was counted ten times or more. The gene calls are TRBV7-6 and TRBJ2-1; D possibly corresponds to TRBD1 (6 bases). Deletions cut 5 bases from V and 1 base from J, with 12 bases between. The germline V gene has CDR1 SGHVS and CDR2 FNYEAQ. The CDR3 contains 15 residues. This CDR3 reads CASSRGRGSYNEQFF. The CDR3 nucleotides are TGTGCCAGCAGCCGGGGAAGGGGGTCCTACAATGAGCAGTTCTTC.

This clonotype showed up just a few times. The chain employs TRBV12-3 or TRBV12-4 and TRBJ1-3; D perhaps matches TRBD1 (5 bases). The CDR3 loop spans 14 amino acids. V was trimmed by 5 bases and J by 3 bases, leaving 11 bases between them. CDR3 sequence (DNA): TGTGCCAGCAGTCAAAGGGGAGGTGGAAACACCATATATTTT. Translation gives CASSQRGGGNTIYF.

The rearrangement joins TRBV20-1 to TRBJ1-4; 10 bases map to TRBD1. Looked up from germline, CDR1 is DFQATT and CDR2 is SNEGSKA (reference sequence). The CDR3 consists of 15 residues. The J segment lost 8 bases and the V segment lost 6 bases, leaving 12 bases of the junction unmatched. The CDR3 bases are TGCAGTGCCAGGGACAGGGGATTCTCAAGCGAAAAACTGTTTTTT. As protein: CSARDRGFSSEKLFF.

The V and J genes are TRBV6-2 or TRBV6-3 and TRBJ2-3, with D maybe TRBD2 (5 bases). The V gene lost 10 bases and the J gene lost 0 bases, with 14 bases spanning the gap. CDR3 size: 14 residues. Per the germline V gene, CDR1 is MNHEY and CDR2 is SVGEGT. CDR3 in amino acids: CATSGTSSTDTQYF. The CDR3 DNA is TGTGCCACCAGCGGAACCAGTAGCACAGATACGCAGTATTTT.

V and J are TRBV10-3 and TRBJ2-7; D ambiguous. From germline, CDR1 is ENHRY and CDR2 SYGVKD. V was cut by 2 bases and J by 0 bases, with 8 bases left in between. The CDR3 totals 14 residues. CDR3 sequence reads: CAISENRNSYEQYF. The CDR3 DNA reads as TGTGCCATCAGTGAGAACAGAAACTCCTACGAGCAGTACTTC.

The V gene is TRBV2, the J gene TRBJ1-1; D unclear. Trimming removed 7 bases at V and 4 bases at J, with 10 bases between. Germline loops: CDR1 SNHLY, CDR2 FYNNEI. CDR3 size: 12 residues. In DNA, the CDR3 is TGTGCCAGCAAGCGACCGGGCACTGAAGCTTTCTTT. Translating gives CASKRPGTEAFF.

This sequence joins TRBV21-1 and TRBJ2-5; whether TRBD1, the table's D call, matches the DNA was not checked. TRBV21-1 is annotated as a pseudogene. This CDR3 region has 16 residues. The chain's CDR3 is CASSKFPGDREETQYF. CDR3 nucleotide sequence: TGTGCCAGCAGCAAATTTCCTGGGGACAGGGAAGAGACCCAGTACTTC.